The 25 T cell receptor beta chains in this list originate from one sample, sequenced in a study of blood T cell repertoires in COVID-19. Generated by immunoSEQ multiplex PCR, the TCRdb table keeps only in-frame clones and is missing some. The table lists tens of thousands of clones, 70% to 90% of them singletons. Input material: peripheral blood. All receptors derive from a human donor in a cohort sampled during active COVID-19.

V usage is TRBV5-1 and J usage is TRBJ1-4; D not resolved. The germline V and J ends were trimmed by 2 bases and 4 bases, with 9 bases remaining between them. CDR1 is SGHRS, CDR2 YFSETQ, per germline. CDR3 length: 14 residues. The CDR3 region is CASSFGDINEKLFF. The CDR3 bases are TGCGCCAGCAGCTTCGGGGATATTAATGAAAAACTGTTTTTT.

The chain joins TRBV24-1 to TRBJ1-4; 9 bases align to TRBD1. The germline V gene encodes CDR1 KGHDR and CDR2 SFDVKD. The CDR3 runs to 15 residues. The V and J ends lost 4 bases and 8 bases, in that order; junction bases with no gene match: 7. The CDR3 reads CATSDRDRDGEKLFF. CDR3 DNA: TGTGCCACCAGTGACCGGGACAGGGACGGGGAAAAACTGTTTTTT.

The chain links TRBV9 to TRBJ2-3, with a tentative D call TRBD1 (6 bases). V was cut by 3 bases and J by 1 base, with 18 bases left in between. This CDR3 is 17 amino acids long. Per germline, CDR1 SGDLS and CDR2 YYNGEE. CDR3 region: CASSALQGGPGTDTQYF. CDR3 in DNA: TGTGCCAGCAGCGCCCTACAGGGCGGGCCGGGCACAGATACGCAGTATTTT. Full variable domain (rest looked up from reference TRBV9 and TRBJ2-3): DSGVTQTPKHLITATGQRVTLRCSPRSGDLSVYWYQQSLDQGLQFLIQYYNGEERAKGNILERFSAQQFPDLHSELNLSSLELGDSALYFCASSALQGGPGTDTQYFGPGTRLTVL.

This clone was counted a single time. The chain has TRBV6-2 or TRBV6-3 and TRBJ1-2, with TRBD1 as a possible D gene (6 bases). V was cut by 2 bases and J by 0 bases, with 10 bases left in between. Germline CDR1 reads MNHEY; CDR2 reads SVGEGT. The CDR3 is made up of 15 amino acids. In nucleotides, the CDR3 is TGTGCCAGCAGTTACCCACGGACAGCTAACTATGGCTACACCTTC. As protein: CASSYPRTANYGYTF.

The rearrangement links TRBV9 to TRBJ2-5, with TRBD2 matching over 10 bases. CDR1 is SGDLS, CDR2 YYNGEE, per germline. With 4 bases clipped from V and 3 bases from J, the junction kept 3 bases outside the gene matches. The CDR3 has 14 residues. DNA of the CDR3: TGTGCCAGCAGCCTTGGACTAGCGGAAGAGACCCAGTACTTC. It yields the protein CASSLGLAEETQYF.

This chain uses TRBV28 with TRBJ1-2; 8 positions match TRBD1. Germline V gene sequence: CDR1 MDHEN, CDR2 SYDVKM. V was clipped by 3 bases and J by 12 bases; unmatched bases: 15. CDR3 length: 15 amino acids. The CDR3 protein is CASSLAGGPTIVHTF. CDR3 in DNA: TGTGCCAGCAGTTTGGCAGGGGGCCCTACTATCGTACACACCTTC.

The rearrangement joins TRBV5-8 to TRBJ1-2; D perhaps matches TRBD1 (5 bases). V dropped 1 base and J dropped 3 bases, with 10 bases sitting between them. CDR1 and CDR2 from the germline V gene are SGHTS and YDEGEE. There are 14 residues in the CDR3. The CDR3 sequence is CASSLQGHDYGYTF. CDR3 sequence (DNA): TGTGCCAGCAGCTTGCAGGGTCACGACTATGGCTACACCTTC.

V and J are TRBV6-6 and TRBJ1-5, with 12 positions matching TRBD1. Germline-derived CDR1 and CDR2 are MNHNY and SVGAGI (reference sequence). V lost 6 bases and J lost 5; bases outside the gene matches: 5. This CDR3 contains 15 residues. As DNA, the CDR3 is TGTGCCAGCAGAGCCGGGACAGGGGGCGATCAGCCCCAGCATTTT. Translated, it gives CASRAGTGGDQPQHF.

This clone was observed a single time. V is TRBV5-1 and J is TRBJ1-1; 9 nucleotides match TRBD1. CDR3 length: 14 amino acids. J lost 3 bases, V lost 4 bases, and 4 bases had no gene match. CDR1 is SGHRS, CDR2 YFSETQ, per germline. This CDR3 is CASSVGQGDTEAFF. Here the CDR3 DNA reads TGCGCCAGCAGCGTGGGACAGGGCGACACTGAAGCTTTCTTT. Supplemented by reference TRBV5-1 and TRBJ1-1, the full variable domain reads KAGVTQTPRYLIKTRGQQVTLSCSPISGHRSVSWYQQTPGQGLQFLFEYFSETQRNKGNFPGRFSGRQFSNSRSEMNVSTLELGDSALYLCASSVGQGDTEAFFGQGTRLTVV.

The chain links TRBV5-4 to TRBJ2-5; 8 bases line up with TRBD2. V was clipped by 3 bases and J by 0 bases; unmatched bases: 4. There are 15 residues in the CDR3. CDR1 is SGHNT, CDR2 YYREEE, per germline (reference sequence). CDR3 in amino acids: CASSSGGADQETQYF. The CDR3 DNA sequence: TGTGCCAGCAGCTCGGGGGGGGCTGACCAAGAGACCCAGTACTTC.

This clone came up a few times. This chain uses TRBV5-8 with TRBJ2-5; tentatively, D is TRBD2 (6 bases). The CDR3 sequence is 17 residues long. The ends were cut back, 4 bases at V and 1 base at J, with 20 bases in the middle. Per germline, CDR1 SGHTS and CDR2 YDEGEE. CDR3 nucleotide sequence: TGTGCCAGCAGCGCGGGACGACGAGCGGGTACCCAAGAGACCCAGTACTTC. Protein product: CASSAGRRAGTQETQYF.

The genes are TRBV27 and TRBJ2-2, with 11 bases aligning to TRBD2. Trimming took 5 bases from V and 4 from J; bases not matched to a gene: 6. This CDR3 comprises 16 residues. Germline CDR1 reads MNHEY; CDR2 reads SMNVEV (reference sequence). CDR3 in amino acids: CASSGSGRAGTGELFF. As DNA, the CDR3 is TGTGCCAGCAGTGGTAGCGGGAGGGCCGGCACCGGGGAGCTGTTTTTT.

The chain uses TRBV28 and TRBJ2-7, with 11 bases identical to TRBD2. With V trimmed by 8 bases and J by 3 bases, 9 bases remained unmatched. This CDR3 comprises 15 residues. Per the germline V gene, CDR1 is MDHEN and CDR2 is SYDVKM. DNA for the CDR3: TGTGCCAGCTCAAGGGACGGGACTAGCGGCTACGAGCAGTACTTC. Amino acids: CASSRDGTSGYEQYF.

In DNA, the CDR3 is TGTGCCAGCAGCCACGGTTCAGGGTCGAATCAGCCCCAGCATTTT. Its translation is CASSHGSGSNQPQHF. The chain uses TRBV7-9 and TRBJ1-5, with D tentatively TRBD1 (5 bases). This CDR3 spans 15 amino acids. CDR1 and CDR2 (germline): SEHNR, FQNEAQ (reference sequence). Trimming removed 5 bases at V and 4 bases at J, with 15 bases between. Together with reference TRBV7-9 and TRBJ1-5, the CDR3 gives the full variable domain: DTGVSQNPRHKITKRGQNVTFRCDPISEHNRLYWYRQTLGQGPEFLTYFQNEAQLEKSRLLSDRFSAERPKGSFSTLEIQRTEQGDSAMYLCASSHGSGSNQPQHFGDGTRLSIL.

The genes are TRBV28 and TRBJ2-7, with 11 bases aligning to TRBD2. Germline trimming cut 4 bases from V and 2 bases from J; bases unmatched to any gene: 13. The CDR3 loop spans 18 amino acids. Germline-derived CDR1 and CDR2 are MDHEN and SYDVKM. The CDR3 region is CASSSPGGTSGAPYEQYF. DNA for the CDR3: TGTGCCAGCAGTTCCCCTGGGGGGACTAGCGGAGCCCCCTACGAGCAGTACTTC.

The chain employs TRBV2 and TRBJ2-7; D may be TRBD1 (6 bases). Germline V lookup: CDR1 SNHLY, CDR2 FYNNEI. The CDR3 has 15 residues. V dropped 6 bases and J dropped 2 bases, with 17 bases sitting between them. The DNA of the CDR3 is TGTGCCAGCAGCCGAGGGACACGTCTTACCTACGAGCAGTACTTC. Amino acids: CASSRGTRLTYEQYF.

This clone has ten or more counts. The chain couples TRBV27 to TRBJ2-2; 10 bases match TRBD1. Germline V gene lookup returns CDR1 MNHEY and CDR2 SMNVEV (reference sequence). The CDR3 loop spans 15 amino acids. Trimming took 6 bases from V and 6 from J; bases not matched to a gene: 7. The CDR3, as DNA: TGTGCCAGCAGCCCGACAGGGGGCGTTTCCGGGGAGCTGTTTTTT. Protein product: CASSPTGGVSGELFF.

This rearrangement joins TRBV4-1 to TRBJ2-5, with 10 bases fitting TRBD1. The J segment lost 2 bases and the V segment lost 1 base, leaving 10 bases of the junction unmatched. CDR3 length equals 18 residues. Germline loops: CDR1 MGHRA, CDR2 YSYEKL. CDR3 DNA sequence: TGCGCCAGCAGCCAAGTAACGGGACAGGGGACCCCTCAAGAGACCCAGTACTTC. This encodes CASSQVTGQGTPQETQYF.

CDR3 nucleotides: TGTGCCAGCAGCCCTTGGACAGGGAAGGGTGAAAAACTGTTTTTT. Translating it yields CASSPWTGKGEKLFF. The chain joins TRBV28 to TRBJ1-4; 8 bases align to TRBD1. This CDR3 comprises 15 residues. Trimming took 6 bases from V and 7 from J; bases not matched to a gene: 10. Germline V CDR1 and CDR2: MDHEN, SYDVKM.

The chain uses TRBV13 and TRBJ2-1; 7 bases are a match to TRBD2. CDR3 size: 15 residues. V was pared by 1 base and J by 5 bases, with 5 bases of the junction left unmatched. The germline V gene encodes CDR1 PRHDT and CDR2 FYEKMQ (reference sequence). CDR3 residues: CASSLERDRDNEQFF. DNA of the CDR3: TGTGCCAGCAGCTTAGAGCGGGATCGGGACAATGAGCAGTTCTTC.

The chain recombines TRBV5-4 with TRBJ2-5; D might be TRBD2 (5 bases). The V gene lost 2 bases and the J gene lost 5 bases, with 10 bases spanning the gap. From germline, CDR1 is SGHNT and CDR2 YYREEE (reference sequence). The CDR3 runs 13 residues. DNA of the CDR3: TGTGCCAGCAGCTTTGGAGGTTCGGAGACCCAGTACTTC. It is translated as CASSFGGSETQYF.

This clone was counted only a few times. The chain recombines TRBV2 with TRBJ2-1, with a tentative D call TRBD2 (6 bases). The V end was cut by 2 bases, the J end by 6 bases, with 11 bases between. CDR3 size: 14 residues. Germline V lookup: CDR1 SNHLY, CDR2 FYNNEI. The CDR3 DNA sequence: TGTGCCAGCAGTGAATGGGGGAGGTCCAATGAGCAGTTCTTC. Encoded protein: CASSEWGRSNEQFF.

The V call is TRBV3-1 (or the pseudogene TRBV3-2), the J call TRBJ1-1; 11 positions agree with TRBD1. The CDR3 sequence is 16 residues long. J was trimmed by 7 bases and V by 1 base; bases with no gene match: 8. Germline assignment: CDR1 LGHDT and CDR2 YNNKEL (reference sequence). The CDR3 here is CASSQVRTGGGHEAFF. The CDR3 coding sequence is TGTGCCAGCAGCCAAGTCAGGACAGGGGGCGGTCATGAAGCTTTCTTT.

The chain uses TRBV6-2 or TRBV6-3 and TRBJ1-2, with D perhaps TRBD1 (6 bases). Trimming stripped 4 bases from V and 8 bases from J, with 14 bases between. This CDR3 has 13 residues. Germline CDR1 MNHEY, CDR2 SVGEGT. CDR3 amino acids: CASSFNRVGGYTF. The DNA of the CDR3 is TGTGCCAGCAGTTTTAACAGGGTTGGAGGCTACACCTTC.

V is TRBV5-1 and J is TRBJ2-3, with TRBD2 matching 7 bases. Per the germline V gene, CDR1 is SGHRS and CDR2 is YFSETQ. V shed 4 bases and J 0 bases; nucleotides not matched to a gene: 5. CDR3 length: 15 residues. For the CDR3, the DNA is TGCGCCAGCAGCGCAGGACTAGATAGCACAGATACGCAGTATTTT. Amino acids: CASSAGLDSTDTQYF.